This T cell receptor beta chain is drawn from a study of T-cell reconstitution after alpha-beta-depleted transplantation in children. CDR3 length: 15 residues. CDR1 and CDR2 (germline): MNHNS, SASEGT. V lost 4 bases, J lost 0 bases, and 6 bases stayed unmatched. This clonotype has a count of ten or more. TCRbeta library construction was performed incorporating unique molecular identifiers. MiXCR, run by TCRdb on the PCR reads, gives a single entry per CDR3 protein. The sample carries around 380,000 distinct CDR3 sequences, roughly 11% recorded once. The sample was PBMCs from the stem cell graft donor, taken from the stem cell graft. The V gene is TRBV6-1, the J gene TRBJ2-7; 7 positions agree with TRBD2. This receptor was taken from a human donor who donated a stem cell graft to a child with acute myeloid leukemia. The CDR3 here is CASSAGGPGSYEQYF. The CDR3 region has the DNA TGTGCCAGCAGTGCGGGGGGACCTGGCTCCTACGAGCAGTACTTC.